This T cell receptor (beta chain) comes out of a study of T cells after yellow fever vaccination. General study results and limits: Bulk-population clonotypes that are abundant could appear as contaminants in FACS-sorted repertoires. Some clonotypes, a small share, were shared between CD4 and CD8 compartments.

Germline CDR1 is ENHRY and CDR2 is SYGVKD. The V gene lost 8 bases and the J gene lost 1 base, with 12 bases spanning the gap. The CDR3 runs to 13 residues. A process of 5'RACE template switching, which added a universal primer site and UMIs, was used to make TCR cDNA. TCRdb used MiXCR to reprocess the 5' RACE reads, holding one entry per CDR3 protein. The sample contains approximately 150,000 distinct CDR3 sequences, roughly 8.8% of which appear only once. On this clonotype: Its target is unknown.

The sequence derives from a young man who received the YFV17D yellow fever vaccine. Sequencing was performed on CD8+ T cells sorted from PBMCs, taken 45 days after the yellow fever booster vaccination. The gene calls are TRBV10-3 and TRBJ2-7, with a possible D match to TRBD2 (6 bases). DNA for the CDR3: TGTGCCATCTGGCGGGGAGCTTCCTACGAGCAGTACTTC. This translates into CAIWRGASYEQYF.